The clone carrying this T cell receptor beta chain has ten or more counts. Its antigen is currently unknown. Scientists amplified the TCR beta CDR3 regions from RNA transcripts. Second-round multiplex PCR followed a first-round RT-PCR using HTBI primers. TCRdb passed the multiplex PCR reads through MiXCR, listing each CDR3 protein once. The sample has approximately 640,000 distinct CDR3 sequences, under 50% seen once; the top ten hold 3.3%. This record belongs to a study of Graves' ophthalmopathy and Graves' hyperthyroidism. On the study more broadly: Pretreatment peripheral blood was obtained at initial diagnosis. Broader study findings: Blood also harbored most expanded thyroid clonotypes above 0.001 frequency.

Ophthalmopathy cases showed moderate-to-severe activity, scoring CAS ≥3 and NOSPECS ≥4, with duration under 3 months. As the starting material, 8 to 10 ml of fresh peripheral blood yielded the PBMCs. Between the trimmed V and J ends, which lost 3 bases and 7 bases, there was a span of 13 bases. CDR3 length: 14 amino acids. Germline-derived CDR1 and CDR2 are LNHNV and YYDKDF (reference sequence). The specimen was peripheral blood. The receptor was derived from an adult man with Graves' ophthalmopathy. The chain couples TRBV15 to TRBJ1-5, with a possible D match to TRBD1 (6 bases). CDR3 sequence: CATSSLRGGQPQHF. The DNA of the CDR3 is TGTGCCACCAGCAGTCTCAGGGGCGGACAGCCCCAGCATTTT. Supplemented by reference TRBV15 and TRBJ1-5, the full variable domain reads DAMVIQNPRYQVTQFGKPVTLSCSQTLNHNVMYWYQQKSSQAPKLLFHYYDKDFNNEADTPDNFQSRRPNTSFCFLDIRSPGLGDTAMYLCATSSLRGGQPQHFGDGTRLSIL.